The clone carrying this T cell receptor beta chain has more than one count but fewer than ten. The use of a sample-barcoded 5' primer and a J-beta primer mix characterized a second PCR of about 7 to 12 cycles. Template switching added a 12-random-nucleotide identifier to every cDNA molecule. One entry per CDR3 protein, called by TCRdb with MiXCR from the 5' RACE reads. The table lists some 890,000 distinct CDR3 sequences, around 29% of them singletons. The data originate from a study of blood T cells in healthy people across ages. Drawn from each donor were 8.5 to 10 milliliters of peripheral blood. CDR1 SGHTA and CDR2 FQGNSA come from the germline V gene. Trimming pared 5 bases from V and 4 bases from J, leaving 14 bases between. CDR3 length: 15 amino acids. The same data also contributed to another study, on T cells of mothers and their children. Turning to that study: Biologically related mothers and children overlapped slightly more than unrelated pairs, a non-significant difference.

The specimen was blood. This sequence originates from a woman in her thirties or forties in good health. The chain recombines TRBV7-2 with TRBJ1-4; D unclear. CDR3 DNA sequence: TGTGCCAGCAGCCAACAAGCCCGTATTAATGAAAAACTGTTTTTT. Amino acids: CASSQQARINEKLFF.